The 20 T cell receptor beta chains presented below share a single source sample, sequenced in a study of shared clonotypes between healthy human individuals. Measured with immunoSEQ multiplex PCR; TCRdb has only the in-frame clones, and not every one. This sample carries millions of clones, over 85% of them seen once, and the ten largest clones take about 1.1%. CD8 cells regarded as naive lacked CD45RO, were positively chosen for CCR7, and omitted terminally differentiated effector memory CD45RA+ cells. What was sequenced was naive CD8+ T cells sorted from blood. The receptor source for this set is a man aged 18 to 35 in good health.

A remark on this clone: This sample includes further DNA sequences coding for the same CDR3. The chain uses TRBV9 and TRBJ2-3; no definite D call. CDR1 is SGDLS and CDR2 is YYNGEE in the germline V gene. There are 15 residues in the CDR3. V was trimmed by 0 bases and J by 2 bases, leaving 10 bases between them. CDR3 nucleotides: TGTGCCAGCAGCGTAGAAGGGTTCGTCACAGATACGCAGTATTTT. It yields the protein CASSVEGFVTDTQYF.

The table lists this clone with a count of one. In the same sample, other DNA sequences code for this CDR3. The chain employs TRBV27 and TRBJ2-3; D is unclear. The ends were cut back, 2 bases at V and 6 bases at J, with 12 bases in the middle. The CDR3 is 14 residues long. Germline V lookup: CDR1 MNHEY, CDR2 SMNVEV (reference sequence). The CDR3, as DNA: TGTGCCAGCAGTTTAATCGGTAGTTTGGATACGCAGTATTTT. Its protein is CASSLIGSLDTQYF.

The chain joins TRBV9 to TRBJ1-1; tentative D call: TRBD1 (6 bases). Trimming pared 3 bases from V and 3 bases from J, leaving 21 bases between. Germline V gene lookup returns CDR1 SGDLS and CDR2 YYNGEE. CDR3 length equals 17 residues. The chain's CDR3 is CASSASGGGPRDTEAFF. The CDR3 nucleotides read TGTGCCAGCAGCGCAAGCGGGGGGGGCCCCAGGGACACTGAAGCTTTCTTT.

The J gene is TRBJ2-3, the V gene TRBV27; either TRBD1 or TRBD2 may fit D (5 bases each). The CDR3 consists of 11 residues. Trimming shortened V by 7 bases and J by 8 bases, and 10 bases separated the two germline ends. Germline CDR1 and CDR2: MNHEY and SMNVEV (reference sequence). The CDR3 nucleotides read TGTGCCAGCACCCGTGGGGGTACGCAGTATTTT. Translated: CASTRGGTQYF.

This clone was seen just once. The J gene is TRBJ2-3, the V gene TRBV11-3, with TRBD1 matching 10 bases. The germline gives CDR1 SGHNT, CDR2 YENEEA. The length of the CDR3 is 18 residues. The trim removed 4 bases at V and 4 bases at J, leaving 14 bases unmatched. CDR3 DNA sequence: TGTGCCAGCAGCTCCCCAACCTATACAGGGACAGGGGCAGATACGCAGTATTTT. It encodes CASSSPTYTGTGADTQYF.

With regard to this clone: Other DNA variants within this sample encode the same CDR3. The rearrangement uses TRBV6-1 and TRBJ1-3; no clear D gene. Germline loops: CDR1 MNHNS, CDR2 SASEGT. V was pared by 1 base and J by 0 bases, with 7 bases between. The CDR3 runs 15 residues. CDR3: CASSEDRTSGNTIYF. The CDR3 nucleotides read TGTGCCAGCAGTGAAGATCGGACCTCTGGAAACACCATATATTTT.

The chain recombines TRBV5-8 with TRBJ2-3, with 10 bases that match TRBD2. The germline V gene has CDR1 SGHTS and CDR2 YDEGEE. CDR3 size: 15 residues. V was clipped by 2 bases and J by 0 bases; unmatched bases: 0. CDR3 sequence: CASSLLAGSTDTQYF. The CDR3 bases are TGTGCCAGCAGCTTACTAGCGGGGAGCACAGATACGCAGTATTTT.

The V gene is TRBV10-3, the J gene TRBJ2-3; no reliable D call. CDR1 and CDR2 from the germline V gene are ENHRY and SYGVKD. CDR3 length: 14 residues. Trimming removed 0 bases from V and 4 bases from J, with 8 bases in between. CDR3 nucleotides: TGTGCCATCAGTGAGTCTAAGGTGGCAGATACGCAGTATTTT. It translates to CAISESKVADTQYF.

The chain uses TRBV5-4 and TRBJ2-7; the D is unclear. The V gene lost 2 bases and the J gene lost 1 base, with 10 bases spanning the gap. The CDR3 sequence is 14 residues long. Germline V gene data show CDR1 as SGHNT and CDR2 as YYREEE (reference sequence). The CDR3 protein is CASSFVPESYEQYF. The CDR3 DNA reads as TGTGCCAGCAGCTTTGTTCCGGAGTCCTACGAGCAGTACTTC.

The CDR3 protein is CASSFPPGLAVHEQYF. In nucleotides, the CDR3 is TGTGCCAGCAGTTTTCCACCGGGACTAGCGGTTCACGAGCAGTACTTC. The V and J genes are TRBV27 and TRBJ2-7; 11 bases are shared with TRBD2. The V segment lost 3 bases and the J segment 5 bases; nucleotides outside the gene matches: 9. The CDR3 contains 16 residues. CDR1 is MNHEY, CDR2 SMNVEV, per germline (reference sequence).

This chain joins TRBV4-1 and TRBJ2-3; D possibly corresponds to TRBD2 (6 bases). The CDR3 length is 13 residues. Germline V gives CDR1 MGHRA, CDR2 YSYEKL. Trimming removed 1 base from V and 7 bases from J, with 9 bases in between. The CDR3: CASSQAEGYTQYF. The CDR3 bases are TGCGCCAGCAGCCAAGCGGAGGGGTATACGCAGTATTTT.

This clone was found once. The V call is TRBV29-1, the J call TRBJ2-3; maybe TRBD2 (5 bases). V dropped 1 base and J dropped 5 bases, with 16 bases sitting between them. In germline, CDR1 is SQVTM, CDR2 ANQGSEA. The CDR3 totals 15 residues. The CDR3 spells CSVEVVLGVKDTQYF. In DNA form, the CDR3 reads TGCAGCGTTGAAGTAGTACTAGGTGTGAAAGATACGCAGTATTTT.

V is TRBV4-1 and J is TRBJ2-7; 7 bases map to TRBD1. CDR3 size: 15 residues. Trimming at V came to 4 bases and at J to 3 bases, leaving 9 bases not matched to a gene. Germline CDR1 and CDR2: MGHRA and YSYEKL. In DNA, the CDR3 is TGCGCCAGCAGCCTCAGGCCAGACAGGGTCTACGAGCAGTACTTC. As protein: CASSLRPDRVYEQYF.

The chain combines TRBV27 with TRBJ1-5; a possible D gene is TRBD1 (5 bases). The CDR3 spans 13 residues. The germline gives CDR1 MNHEY, CDR2 SMNVEV (reference sequence). V gave up 2 bases and J gave up 10 bases, with 12 bases separating them. Here the CDR3 reads CASSLGGESPQHF. The DNA for the CDR3 is TGTGCCAGCAGTTTAGGGGGGGAAAGCCCCCAGCATTTT.

The chain couples TRBV6-5 to TRBJ2-2; 7 positions agree with TRBD2. The germline gives CDR1 MNHEY, CDR2 SVGAGI. This CDR3 has 15 amino acids. V lost 4 bases, J lost 4 bases, and 6 bases stayed unmatched. The DNA for the CDR3 is TGTGCCAGCAGTTTGCCCGGGGAGGGCACCGGGGAGCTGTTTTTT. Encoded protein: CASSLPGEGTGELFF.

The chain couples TRBV19 to TRBJ2-7, with 12 bases that match TRBD2. CDR1 and CDR2 from the germline V gene are LNHDA and SQIVND (reference sequence). The CDR3 loop spans 16 amino acids. V shed 5 bases, J shed 1 base, and the junction held 6 bases outside the gene matches. The CDR3 bases are TGTGCCAGTAGTCCGTGGACTAGCGGGACTTCCTACGAGCAGTACTTC. It is translated as CASSPWTSGTSYEQYF.

The gene calls are TRBV28 and TRBJ2-5, with TRBD1 as a possible D gene (6 bases). This CDR3 spans 15 amino acids. V lost 6 bases to trimming and J lost 3 bases, with 17 bases between them. In germline, CDR1 is MDHEN, CDR2 SYDVKM. In nucleotides, the CDR3 is TGTGCCAGCAGAAAATTGAGGGACACCAAAGAGACCCAGTACTTC. As protein: CASRKLRDTKETQYF. The variable domain in full, with the rest retrieved from reference TRBV28 and TRBJ2-5, is DVKVTQSSRYLVKRTGEKVFLECVQDMDHENMFWYRQDPGLGLRLIYFSYDVKMKEKGDIPEGYSVSREKKERFSLILESASTNQTSMYLCASRKLRDTKETQYFGPGTRLLVL.

V usage is TRBV11-2 and J usage is TRBJ2-7; TRBD2 matches 7 bases. After removal of 5 bases from V and 3 bases from J, the junction contained 7 bases not matched to a gene. This CDR3 contains 14 residues. Germline CDR1 and CDR2: SGHAT and FQNNGV. Here the CDR3 reads CASSPSKRDYEQYF. The CDR3 DNA reads TGTGCCAGCAGCCCCTCCAAGCGGGACTACGAGCAGTACTTC. Supplemented by reference TRBV11-2 and TRBJ2-7, the full variable domain reads EAGVAQSPRYKIIEKRQSVAFWCNPISGHATLYWYQQILGQGPKLLIQFQNNGVVDDSQLPKDRFSAERLKGVDSTLKIQPAKLEDSAVYLCASSPSKRDYEQYFGPGTRLTVT.

The chain recombines TRBV18 with TRBJ1-5; D is unresolved. Trimming pared 3 bases from V and 3 bases from J, leaving 9 bases between. The CDR3 runs to 14 residues. CDR1 and CDR2 from the germline V gene are KGHSH and LQKENI. In nucleotides, the CDR3 is TGTGCCAGCTCACCCACCAGGACCAATCAGCCCCAGCATTTT. Protein sequence: CASSPTRTNQPQHF.

Of note for this clone: Other DNA sequences of this sample code for an identical CDR3. The chain couples TRBV11-2 to TRBJ2-7, with 7 bases that match TRBD2. Trimming removed 5 bases from V and 0 bases from J; junction bases left unmatched: 1. Germline V gene data show CDR1 as SGHAT and CDR2 as FQNNGV. The CDR3 covers 13 residues. The CDR3: CASSRDYSYEQYF. Written as DNA, the CDR3 is TGTGCCAGCAGCCGGGACTACTCCTACGAGCAGTACTTC.